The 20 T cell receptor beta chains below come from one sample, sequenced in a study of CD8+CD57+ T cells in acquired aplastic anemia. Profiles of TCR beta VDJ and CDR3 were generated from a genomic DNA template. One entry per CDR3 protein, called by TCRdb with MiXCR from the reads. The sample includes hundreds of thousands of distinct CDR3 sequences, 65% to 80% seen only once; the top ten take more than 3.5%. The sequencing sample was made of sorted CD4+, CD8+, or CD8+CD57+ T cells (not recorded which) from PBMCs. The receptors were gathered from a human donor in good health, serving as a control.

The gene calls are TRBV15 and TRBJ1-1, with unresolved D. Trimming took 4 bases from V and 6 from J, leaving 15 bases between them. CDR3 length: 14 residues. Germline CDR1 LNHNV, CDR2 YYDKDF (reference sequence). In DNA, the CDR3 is TGTGCCACCAGCACCTTCACCTACCAAGCTGAAGCTTTCTTT. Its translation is CATSTFTYQAEAFF.

The DNA for the CDR3 is TGTGCCACCAGCAGCAGTCCTAGCGGGGGGGATATCTCTCAAGAGACCCAGTACTTC. Amino acids: CATSSSPSGGDISQETQYF. The chain employs TRBV15 and TRBJ2-5; 12 bases align to TRBD2. The CDR3 is 19 amino acids. CDR1 is LNHNV, CDR2 YYDKDF, per germline (reference sequence). V lost 3 bases, J lost 2 bases, and 13 bases stayed unmatched. The variable domain in full, with the rest retrieved from reference TRBV15 and TRBJ2-5, is DAMVIQNPRYQVTQFGKPVTLSCSQTLNHNVMYWYQQKSSQAPKLLFHYYDKDFNNEADTPDNFQSRRPNTSFCFLDIRSPGLGDTAMYLCATSSSPSGGDISQETQYFGPGTRLLVL.

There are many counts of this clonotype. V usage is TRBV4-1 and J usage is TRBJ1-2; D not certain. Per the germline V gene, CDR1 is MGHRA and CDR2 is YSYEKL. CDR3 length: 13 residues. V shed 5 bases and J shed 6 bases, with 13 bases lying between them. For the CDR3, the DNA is TGCGCCAGCAGCAATATCTGGGGTGATGGCTACACCTTC. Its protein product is CASSNIWGDGYTF.

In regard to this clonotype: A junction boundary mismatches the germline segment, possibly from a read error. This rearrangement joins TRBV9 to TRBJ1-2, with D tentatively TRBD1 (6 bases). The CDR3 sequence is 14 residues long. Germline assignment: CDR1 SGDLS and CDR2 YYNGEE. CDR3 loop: CASSVARGGYDYTF. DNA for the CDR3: TGTGCCAGCAGCGTAGCTAGGGGGGGTTATGACTACACCTTC. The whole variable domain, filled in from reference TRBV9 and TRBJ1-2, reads DSGVTQTPKHLITATGQRVTLRCSPRSGDLSVYWYQQSLDQGLQFLIQYYNGEERAKGNILERFSAQQFPDLHSELNLSSLELGDSALYFCASSVARGGYDYTFGSGTRLTVV.

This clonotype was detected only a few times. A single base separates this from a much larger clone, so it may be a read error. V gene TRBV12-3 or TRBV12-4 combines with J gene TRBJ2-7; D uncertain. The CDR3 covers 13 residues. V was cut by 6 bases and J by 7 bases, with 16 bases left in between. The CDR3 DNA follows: TGTGCCAGCAGCACCCATGTCGCCCGGGAGCAGTACTTC. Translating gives CASSTHVAREQYF.

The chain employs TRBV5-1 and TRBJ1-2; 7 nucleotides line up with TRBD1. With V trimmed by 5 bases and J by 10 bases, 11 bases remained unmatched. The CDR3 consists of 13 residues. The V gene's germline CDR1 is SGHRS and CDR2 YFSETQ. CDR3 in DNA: TGCGCCAGCAGGACCGGGACAGATAATTCCTACACCTTC. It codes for CASRTGTDNSYTF.

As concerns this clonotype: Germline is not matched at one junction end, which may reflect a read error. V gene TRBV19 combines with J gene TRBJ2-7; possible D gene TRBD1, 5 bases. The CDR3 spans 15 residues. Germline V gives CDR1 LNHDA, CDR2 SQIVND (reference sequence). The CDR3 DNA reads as TGTGCCAGTAGTGCGAGTGCCAGGGCGGTCTACAAGCAGTACTTC. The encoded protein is CASSASARAVYKQYF. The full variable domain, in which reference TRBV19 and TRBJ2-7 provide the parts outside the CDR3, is DGGITQSPKYLFRKEGQNVTLSCEQNLNHDAMYWYRQDPGQGLRLIYYSQIVNDFQKGDIAEGYSVSREKKESFPLTVTSAQKNPTAFYLCASSASARAVYKQYFGPGTRLTVT.

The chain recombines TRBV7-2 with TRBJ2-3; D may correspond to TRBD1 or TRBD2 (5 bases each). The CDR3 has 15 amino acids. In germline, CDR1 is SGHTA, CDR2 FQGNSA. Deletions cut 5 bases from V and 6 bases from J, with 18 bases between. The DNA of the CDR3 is TGTGCCAGCAGCCTCGACCGGGGACCCACCGATACGCAGTATTTT. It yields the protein CASSLDRGPTDTQYF.

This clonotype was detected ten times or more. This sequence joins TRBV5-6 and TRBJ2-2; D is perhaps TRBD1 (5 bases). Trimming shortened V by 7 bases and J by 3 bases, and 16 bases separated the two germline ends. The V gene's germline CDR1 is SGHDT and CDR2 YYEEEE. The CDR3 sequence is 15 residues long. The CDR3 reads CASSTWGTYTGELFF. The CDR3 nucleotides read TGTGCCAGCTCAACCTGGGGCACGTACACCGGGGAGCTGTTTTTT.

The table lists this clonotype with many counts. In DNA, the CDR3 is TGTGCCTGGAGTCCAGGACAGCCCAATCAGCCCCAGCATTTT. Amino acid sequence: CAWSPGQPNQPQHF. The rearrangement links TRBV30 to TRBJ1-5, with D maybe TRBD1 (6 bases). The CDR3 consists of 14 residues. The V end was cut by 2 bases, the J end by 3 bases, with 11 bases between. Germline lookup yields CDR1 GTSNPN and CDR2 SVGIG (reference sequence).

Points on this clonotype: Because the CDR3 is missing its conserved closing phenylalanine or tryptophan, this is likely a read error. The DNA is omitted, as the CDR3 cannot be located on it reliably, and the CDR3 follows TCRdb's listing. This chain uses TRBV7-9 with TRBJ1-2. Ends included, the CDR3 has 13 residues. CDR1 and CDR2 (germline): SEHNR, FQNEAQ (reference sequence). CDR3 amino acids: CASSLALPAATNT.

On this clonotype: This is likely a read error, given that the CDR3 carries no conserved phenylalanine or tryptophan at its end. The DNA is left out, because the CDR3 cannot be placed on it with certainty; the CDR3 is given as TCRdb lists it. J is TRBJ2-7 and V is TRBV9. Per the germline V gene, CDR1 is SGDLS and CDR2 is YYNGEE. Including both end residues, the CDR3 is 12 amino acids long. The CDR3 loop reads CASSIGRDVSIL.

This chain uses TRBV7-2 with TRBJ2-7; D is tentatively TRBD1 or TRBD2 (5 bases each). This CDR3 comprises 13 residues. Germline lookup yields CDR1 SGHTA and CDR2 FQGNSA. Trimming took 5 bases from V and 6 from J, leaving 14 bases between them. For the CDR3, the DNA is TGTGCCAGCAGCCCCTCCCCAGGGAGCGAGCAGTACTTC. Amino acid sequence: CASSPSPGSEQYF.

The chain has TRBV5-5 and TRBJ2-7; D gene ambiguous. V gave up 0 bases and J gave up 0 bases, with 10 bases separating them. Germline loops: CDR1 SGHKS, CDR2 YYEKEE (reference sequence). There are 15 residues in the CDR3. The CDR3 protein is CASSLGVANSYEQYF. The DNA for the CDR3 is TGTGCCAGCAGCTTGGGTGTTGCCAACTCCTACGAGCAGTACTTC.

The CDR3 sequence: CASTPYTSGGAWDEQFF. The CDR3 DNA is TGTGCCAGCACCCCCTACACTAGCGGGGGGGCCTGGGATGAGCAGTTCTTC. The chain uses TRBV12-3 or TRBV12-4 and TRBJ2-1; TRBD2 matches 13 bases. The CDR3 is 17 residues long. V was pared by 7 bases and J by 8 bases, with 14 bases of the junction left unmatched.

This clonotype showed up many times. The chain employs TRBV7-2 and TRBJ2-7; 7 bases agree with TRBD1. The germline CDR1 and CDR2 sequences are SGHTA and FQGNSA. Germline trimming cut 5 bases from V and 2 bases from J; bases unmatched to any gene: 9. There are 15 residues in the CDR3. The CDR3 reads CASSLSGTETYEQYF. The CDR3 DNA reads TGTGCCAGCAGCCTTTCCGGGACAGAGACCTACGAGCAGTACTTC. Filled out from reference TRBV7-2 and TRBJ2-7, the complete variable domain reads GAGVSQSPSNKVTEKGKDVELRCDPISGHTALYWYRQSLGQGLEFLIYFQGNSAPDKSGLPSDRFSAERTGGSVSTLTIQRTQQEDSAVYLCASSLSGTETYEQYFGPGTRLTVT.

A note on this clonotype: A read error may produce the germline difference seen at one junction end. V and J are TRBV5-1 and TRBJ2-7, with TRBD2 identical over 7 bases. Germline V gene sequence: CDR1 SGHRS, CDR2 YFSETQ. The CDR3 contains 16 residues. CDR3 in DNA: TGTGCCAGCAGCCAAGATGGGACTAACGGGAACTACGAGCAGTACTTC. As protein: CASSQDGTNGNYEQYF. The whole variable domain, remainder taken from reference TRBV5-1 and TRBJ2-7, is KAGVTQTPRYLIKTRGQQVTLSCSPISGHRSVSWYQQTPGQGLQFLFEYFSETQRNKGNFPGRFSGRQFSNSRSEMNVSTLELGDSALYLCASSQDGTNGNYEQYFGPGTRLTVT.

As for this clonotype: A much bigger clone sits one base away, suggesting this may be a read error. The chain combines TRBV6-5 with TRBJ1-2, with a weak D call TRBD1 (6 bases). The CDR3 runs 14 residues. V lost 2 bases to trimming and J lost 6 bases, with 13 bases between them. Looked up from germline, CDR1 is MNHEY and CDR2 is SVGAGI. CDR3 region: CASSYVDSPHGYTF. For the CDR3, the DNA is TGTGCCAGCAGTTACGTGGACAGCCCCCATGGCTACACCTTC.

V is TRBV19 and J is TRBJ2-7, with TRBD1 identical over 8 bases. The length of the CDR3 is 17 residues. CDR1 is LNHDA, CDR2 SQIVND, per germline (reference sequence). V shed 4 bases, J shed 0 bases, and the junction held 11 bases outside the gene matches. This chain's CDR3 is CASSTDPRTGSSYEQYF. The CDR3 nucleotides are TGTGCCAGTAGTACAGACCCGCGGACAGGGAGCTCCTACGAGCAGTACTTC.

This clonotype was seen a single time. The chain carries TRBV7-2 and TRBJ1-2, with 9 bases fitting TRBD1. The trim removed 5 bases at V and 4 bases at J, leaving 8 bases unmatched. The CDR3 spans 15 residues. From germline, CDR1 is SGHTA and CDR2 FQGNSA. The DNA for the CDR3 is TGTGCCAGCAGCCCGGGACAGGGATGGAGCTATGGCTACACCTTC. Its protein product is CASSPGQGWSYGYTF.